This T cell receptor beta chain stems from a study of T cell changes during pregnancy in multiple sclerosis. Clones were sequenced by immunoSEQ multiplex PCR, and TCRdb holds only the in-frame ones, with some missing. The profile shows roughly 40,000 clones, 91% of them singletons. CDR1 is SGHAT and CDR2 is FQNNGV in the germline V gene. Trimming stripped 4 bases from V and 0 bases from J, with 10 bases between. CDR3 size: 14 residues. The receptor's source is a female donor with multiple sclerosis, enrolled in a pregnancy study. The specimen comprised CD4+ T cells from peripheral blood mononuclear cells, sampled before pregnancy. The chain combines TRBV11-2 with TRBJ2-7; possible D gene TRBD2, 6 bases. CDR3 bases: TGTGCCAGCAGCTCCCGGAGGGTCTCCTACGAGCAGTACTTC. Translation: CASSSRRVSYEQYF.